This T cell receptor beta chain is from a study of human T cells and chemical hapten exposure (dated by TCRdb to the early 2020s). Describing the broader study: For sensitization, 2% DPC in acetone was applied to a 2 cm by 2 cm area of upper inner arm skin. The patient cohort, mostly female, included alopecia areata with under or over 50% scalp involvement, alopecia totalis and alopecia universalis. The libraries were sequenced as a pool, and the TCR yield per sample differed mostly because of small variations in library volumes within the pool. Throughout the study period of 20 to 25 weeks, patients also received therapeutic DPC doses to the scalp every week. Patch tests used Finn chambers with 0.01% DPC on the upper back, scored after 6 days by International Contact Dermatitis Research Group standards. Patient blood was sampled pre-sensitization (week 0) and at 2, 6 and about 24 weeks after DPC sensitization. Blood for TCR sequencing was provided by twenty-nine alopecia patients at one to four time points (pre-sensitization, 2, 6 and 24 weeks). Peripheral blood TCR repertoire changes were tracked in vivo in alopecia patients during primary and secondary sensitization to the hapten diphenylcyclopropenone (DPC).

This clonotype has at least ten counts. Its antigen remains unidentified. No base quality information exists; no much larger clone differs at one position. The time point tag for this specimen amounts to: pre-sensitization, week 0. The treatment or condition label of this sample denotes: therapeutic diphenylcyclopropenone sensitization with weekly scalp DPC. At every patch-test visit, the blood draw took place before the patch test was put on. To be eligible, patients had to be aged 18 to 70, diagnosed with alopecia and judged suitable for DPC therapy, while pregnant patients were excluded. Total RNA was isolated from unfractionated whole blood collected in Tempus Blood RNA tubes. The paper's findings and limits, for the study overall: Patch test score was positively correlated with the number of PT1 expanded TCRs, with significance at thresholds 8, 16 and 32 but not at 4. All patients had alopecia, a presumed autoimmune disease, so their immune response might differ from that of healthy individuals. Compared with pre-sensitization or healthy control sets, expanded TCRs formed significantly more large CDR3 similarity clusters, which is consistent with antigen-driven responses. The number of TCRs above 1 in 1000 frequency did not change with DPC sensitization; there was no evidence of global repertoire structure alterations. After repeated subsampling, changes were observed in the strength of the expansion versus patch-test correlation and in the threshold at which the correlation became significant.

Library preparation employed RACE. Instrument on record: NextSeq 500. During library preparation, unique molecular identifiers were attached to individual cDNA molecules so that TCRs could be counted in a quantitative, reproducible way. Both TCR alpha and TCR beta chains were sequenced from each blood RNA sample. The published analysis was carried out like this. The median number of TCRs per sample was roughly 94,000, ranging from roughly 20,000 to 700,000. The Decombinator software suite was used to annotate the V, J and CDR3 of the TCR reads. Every sample was subsampled to the same number of TCRs (28,000) for the PS versus PT1 abundance plots. TCRs were defined as expanded if absent before sensitization and observed at least eight times at the 2-week time point. Using fastp trimming at Q25 and MiXCR clonotype assembly, TCRdb reanalyzed the public sequencing data and kept in-frame beta chains. Each CDR3 protein appears once, grouped with its most common genes and DNA. The V and J calls follow TCRdb's processing rather than the paper's. For this sample the table gives more than 75,000 distinct CDR3 sequences, of which about 8.9% were detected only once. Around 3.6% of the sample comes from the top ten.

The cysteine opens and the phenylalanine closes a CDR3 of 14 amino acids. This entry keeps only the CDR3 DNA: 42 bases, framed from base 1. V trim: 4 bases; J trim: 3 bases; unmatched bases: 5. The chain is made from TRBV12-3 or TRBV12-4 and TRBJ2-7; TRBD1 aligns with 8 central bases. The sequence derives from a woman between 40 and 55 years old with alopecia areata. Some clones in this sample may be carry-over from other donors' samples. This sample comprised whole blood, obtained in connection with sensitization to the hapten diphenylcyclopropenone (DPC). The CDR3 protein sequence reads: CASSSLDRGYEQYF. The nucleotide sequence is given as TGTGCCAGCAGTTCCCTTGACAGGGGCTACGAGCAGTACTTC.